This entry features one T cell receptor beta chain sequence. What it binds is not known. A junction boundary mismatches the germline segment, possibly from a read error. These data come from a study of blood T cells in healthy people across ages. Whole-study results and caveats: CMV status of donors was unknown, possibly confounding expanded clonotype changes. Strongly correlated with naive T cell percentage was TCR beta diversity.

The CDR3 is made up of 13 amino acids. Germline V gene lookup returns CDR1 SSHAT and CDR2 FNYEAQ (reference sequence). Then a second PCR, running roughly 6 to 11 cycles, was carried out with a sample-barcoded 5' primer and a J-beta primer mix. Each cDNA molecule, via a template-switch adaptor with 12 random nucleotides, was tagged. TCRdb recomputed calls from the 5' RACE reads with MiXCR, one row per CDR3 protein. The sample shows more than 1.4 million distinct CDR3 sequences, roughly 40% of them seen only once. V is TRBV7-7 and J is TRBJ2-5; a possible D gene is TRBD2 (6 bases). The TCR originated in a woman aged 18-35 years in good health. The sequenced sample consisted of blood. The CDR3 DNA reads as TGTGCTAGCAGCTGGGGACTCCGGGAGACCCAGTACTTC. Translating gives CASSWGLRETQYF.